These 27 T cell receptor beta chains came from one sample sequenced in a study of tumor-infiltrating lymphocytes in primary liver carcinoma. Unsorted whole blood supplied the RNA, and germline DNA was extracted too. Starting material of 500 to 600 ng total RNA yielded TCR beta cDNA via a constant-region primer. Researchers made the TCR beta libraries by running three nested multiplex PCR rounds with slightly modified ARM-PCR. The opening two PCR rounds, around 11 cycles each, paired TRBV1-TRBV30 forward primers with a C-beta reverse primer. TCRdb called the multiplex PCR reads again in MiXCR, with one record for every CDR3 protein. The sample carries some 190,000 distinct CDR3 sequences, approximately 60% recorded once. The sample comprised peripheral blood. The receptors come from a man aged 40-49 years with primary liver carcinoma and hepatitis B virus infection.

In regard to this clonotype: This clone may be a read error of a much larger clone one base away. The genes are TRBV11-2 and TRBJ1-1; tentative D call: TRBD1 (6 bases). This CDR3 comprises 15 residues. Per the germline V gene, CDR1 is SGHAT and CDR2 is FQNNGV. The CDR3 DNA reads TGTGCCGGCAGCTTCGGACAGATCATGAACACTGAAGCTTTCTTT. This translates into CAGSFGQIMNTEAFF.

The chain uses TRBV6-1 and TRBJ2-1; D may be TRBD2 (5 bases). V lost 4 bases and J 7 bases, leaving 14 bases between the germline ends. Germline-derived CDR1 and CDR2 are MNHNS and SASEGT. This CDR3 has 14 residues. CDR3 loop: CASSVTGSGNEQFF. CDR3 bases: TGTGCCAGCAGTGTAACGGGATCTGGAAATGAGCAGTTCTTC.

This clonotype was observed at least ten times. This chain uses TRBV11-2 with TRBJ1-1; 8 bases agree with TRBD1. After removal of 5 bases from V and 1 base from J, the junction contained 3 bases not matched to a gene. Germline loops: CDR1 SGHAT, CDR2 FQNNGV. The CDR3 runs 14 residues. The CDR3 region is CASSVGQGNTEAFF. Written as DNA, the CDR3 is TGTGCCAGCAGCGTCGGACAGGGGAACACTGAAGCTTTCTTT.

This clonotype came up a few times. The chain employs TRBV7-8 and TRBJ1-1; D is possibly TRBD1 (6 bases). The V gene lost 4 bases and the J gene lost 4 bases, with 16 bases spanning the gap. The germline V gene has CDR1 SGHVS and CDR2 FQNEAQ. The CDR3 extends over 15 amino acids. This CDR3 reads CASSYGNRASTEAFF. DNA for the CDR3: TGTGCCAGCAGCTATGGTAACAGGGCGAGCACTGAAGCTTTCTTT.

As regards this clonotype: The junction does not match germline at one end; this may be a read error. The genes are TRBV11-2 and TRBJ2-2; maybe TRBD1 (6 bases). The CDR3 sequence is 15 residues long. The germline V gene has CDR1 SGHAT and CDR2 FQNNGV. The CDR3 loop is CARSLRTVITGKLFF. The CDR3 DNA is TGTGCCAGAAGCTTGAGGACAGTAATCACCGGGAAGCTGTTTTTT. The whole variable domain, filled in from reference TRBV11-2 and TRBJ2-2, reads EAGVAQSPRYKIIEKRQSVAFWCNPISGHATLYWYQQILGQGPKLLIQFQNNGVVDDSQLPKDRFSAERLKGVDSTLKIQPAKLEDSAVYLCARSLRTVITGKLFFGEGSRLTVL.

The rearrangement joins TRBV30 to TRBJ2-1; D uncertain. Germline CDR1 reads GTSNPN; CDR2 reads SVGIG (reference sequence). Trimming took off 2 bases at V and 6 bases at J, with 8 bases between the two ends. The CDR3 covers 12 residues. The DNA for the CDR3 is TGTGCCTGGAGTCGCGATACCAATGAGCAGTTCTTC. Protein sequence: CAWSRDTNEQFF.

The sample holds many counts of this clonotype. For the CDR3, the DNA is TGTGCCAGCAGCCAAGATAAGGGGGCGGCTGAAGCTTTCTTT. The encoded protein is CASSQDKGAAEAFF. This sequence joins TRBV4-2 and TRBJ1-1; 7 nucleotides match TRBD1. The CDR3 is 14 residues long. Germline V gene lookup returns CDR1 LGHNA and CDR2 YNFKEQ. V lost 0 bases, J lost 6 bases, and 4 bases stayed unmatched.

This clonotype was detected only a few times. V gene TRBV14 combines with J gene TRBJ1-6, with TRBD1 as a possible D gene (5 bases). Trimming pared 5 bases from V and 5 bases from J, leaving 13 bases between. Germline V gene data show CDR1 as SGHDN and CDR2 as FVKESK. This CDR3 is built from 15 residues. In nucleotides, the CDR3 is TGTGCCAGCAGCGCACTGACAGCAAATAATTCACCCCTCCACTTT. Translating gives CASSALTANNSPLHF.

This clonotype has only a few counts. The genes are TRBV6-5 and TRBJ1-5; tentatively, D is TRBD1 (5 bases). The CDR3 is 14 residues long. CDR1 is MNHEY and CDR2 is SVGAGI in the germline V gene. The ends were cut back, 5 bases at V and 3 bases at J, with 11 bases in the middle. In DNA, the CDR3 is TGTGCCAGCAGTCGGGGGGGATCCAATCAGCCCCAGCATTTT. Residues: CASSRGGSNQPQHF.

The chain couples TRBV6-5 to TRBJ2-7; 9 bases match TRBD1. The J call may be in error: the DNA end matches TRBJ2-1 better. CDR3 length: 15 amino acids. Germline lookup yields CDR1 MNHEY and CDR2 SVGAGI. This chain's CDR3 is CASTTGGVTPYEQFF. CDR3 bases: TGTGCCAGCACGACAGGGGGTGTTACTCCCTACGAGCAGTTCTTC.

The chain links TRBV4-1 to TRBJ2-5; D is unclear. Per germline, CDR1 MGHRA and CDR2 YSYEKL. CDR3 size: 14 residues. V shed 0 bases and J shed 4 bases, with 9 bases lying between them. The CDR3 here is CASSQDGDSETQYF. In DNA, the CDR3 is TGCGCCAGCAGCCAAGATGGGGATTCAGAGACCCAGTACTTC.

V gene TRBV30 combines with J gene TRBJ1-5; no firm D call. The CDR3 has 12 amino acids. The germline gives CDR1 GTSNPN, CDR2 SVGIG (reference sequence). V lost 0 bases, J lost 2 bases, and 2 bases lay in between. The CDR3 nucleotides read TGTGCCTGGAGTGTTCGCAATCAGCCCCAGCATTTT. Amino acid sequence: CAWSVRNQPQHF.

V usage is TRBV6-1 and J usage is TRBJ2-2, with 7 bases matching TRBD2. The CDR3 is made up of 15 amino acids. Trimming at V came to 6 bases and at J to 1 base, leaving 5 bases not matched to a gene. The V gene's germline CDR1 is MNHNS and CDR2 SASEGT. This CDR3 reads CASREGTKNTGELFF. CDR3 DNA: TGTGCCAGCAGGGAGGGGACTAAGAACACCGGGGAGCTGTTTTTT.

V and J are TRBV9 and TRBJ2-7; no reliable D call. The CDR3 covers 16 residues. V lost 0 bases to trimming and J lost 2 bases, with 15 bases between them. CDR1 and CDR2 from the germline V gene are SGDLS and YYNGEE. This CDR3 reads CASSVGLLPGPYEQYF. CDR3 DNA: TGTGCCAGCAGCGTAGGGCTACTCCCGGGCCCCTACGAGCAGTACTTC.

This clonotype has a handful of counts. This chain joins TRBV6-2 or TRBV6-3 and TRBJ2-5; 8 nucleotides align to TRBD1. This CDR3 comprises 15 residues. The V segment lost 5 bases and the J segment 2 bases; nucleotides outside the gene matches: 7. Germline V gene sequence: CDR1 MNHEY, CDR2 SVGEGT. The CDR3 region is CASSPWQGAQETQYF. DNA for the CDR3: TGTGCCAGCAGTCCCTGGCAGGGGGCGCAAGAGACCCAGTACTTC.

CDR3 protein: CASSFGTPSSYNEQFF. For the CDR3, the DNA is TGTGCCAGCAGTTTCGGGACACCGAGCTCCTACAATGAGCAGTTCTTC. The rearrangement joins TRBV12-3 or TRBV12-4 to TRBJ2-1; D possibly corresponds to TRBD1 (6 bases). The V end was cut by 3 bases, the J end by 0 bases, with 12 bases between. The CDR3 has 16 residues.

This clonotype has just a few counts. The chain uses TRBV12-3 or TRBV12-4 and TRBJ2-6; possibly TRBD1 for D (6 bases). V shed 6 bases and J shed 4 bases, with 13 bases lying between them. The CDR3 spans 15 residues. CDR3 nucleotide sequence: TGTGCCAGCAGCAGAGGACAGCCGGGGGCCAACGTCCTGACTTTC. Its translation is CASSRGQPGANVLTF.

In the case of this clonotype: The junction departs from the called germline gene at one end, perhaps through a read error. CDR3 sequence reads: CASSSGGLETLYF. CDR3 sequence (DNA): TGTGCCAGCAGCTCAGGAGGGTTGGAGACCCTGTACTTC. The V and J genes are TRBV11-2 and TRBJ2-5; tentatively, D is TRBD2 (6 bases). The CDR3 length is 13 residues. The germline V gene has CDR1 SGHAT and CDR2 FQNNGV.

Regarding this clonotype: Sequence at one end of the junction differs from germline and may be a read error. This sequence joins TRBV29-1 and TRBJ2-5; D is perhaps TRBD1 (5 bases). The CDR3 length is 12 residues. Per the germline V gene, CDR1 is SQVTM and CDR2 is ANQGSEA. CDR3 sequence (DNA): TGCAGCATTGGTCACGGACAAGAGGCCCAGTACTTC. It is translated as CSIGHGQEAQYF.

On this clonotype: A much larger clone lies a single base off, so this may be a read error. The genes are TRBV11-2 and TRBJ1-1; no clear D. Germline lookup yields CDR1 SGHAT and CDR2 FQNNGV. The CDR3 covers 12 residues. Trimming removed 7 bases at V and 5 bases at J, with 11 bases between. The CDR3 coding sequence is TGTGCCAGCACCCAGACACGAACTGAAGCTTTCTTT. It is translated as CASTQTRTEAFF.

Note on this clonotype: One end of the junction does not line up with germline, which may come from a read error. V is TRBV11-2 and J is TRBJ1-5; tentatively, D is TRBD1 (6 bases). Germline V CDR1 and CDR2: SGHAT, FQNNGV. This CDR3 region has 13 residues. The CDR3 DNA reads TGTGTCAGCAGCACGGGACAAAATCAGCCTCAGCATTTT. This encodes CVSSTGQNQPQHF.

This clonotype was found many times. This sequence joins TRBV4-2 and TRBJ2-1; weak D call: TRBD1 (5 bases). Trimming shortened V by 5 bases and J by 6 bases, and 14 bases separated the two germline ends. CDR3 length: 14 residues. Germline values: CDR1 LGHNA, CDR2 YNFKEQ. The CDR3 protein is CASSDLVGRNEQFF. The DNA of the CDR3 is TGTGCCAGCAGCGACTTAGTGGGGCGCAATGAGCAGTTCTTC.

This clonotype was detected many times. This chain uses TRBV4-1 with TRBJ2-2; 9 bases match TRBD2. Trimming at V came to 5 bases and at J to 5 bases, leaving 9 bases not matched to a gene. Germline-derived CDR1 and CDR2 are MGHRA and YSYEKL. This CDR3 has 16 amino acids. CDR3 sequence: CASSAKREVRTGELFF. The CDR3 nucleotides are TGCGCCAGCAGCGCCAAGCGGGAGGTTCGGACCGGGGAGCTGTTTTTT.

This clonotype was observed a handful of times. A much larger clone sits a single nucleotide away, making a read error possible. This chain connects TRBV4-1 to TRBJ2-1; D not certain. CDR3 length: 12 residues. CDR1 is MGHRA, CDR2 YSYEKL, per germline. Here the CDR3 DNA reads TGCGCCAACAGCCAAGTGGGCAATGAGCAGTTCTTC. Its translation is CANSQVGNEQFF.

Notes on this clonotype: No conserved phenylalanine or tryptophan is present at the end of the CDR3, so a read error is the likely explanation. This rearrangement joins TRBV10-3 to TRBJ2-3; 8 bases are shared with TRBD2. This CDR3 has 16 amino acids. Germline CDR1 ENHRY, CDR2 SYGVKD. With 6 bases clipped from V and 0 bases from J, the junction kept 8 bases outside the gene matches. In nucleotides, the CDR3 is TGTGCCATCAGGGGCCCACCTAGCGGGAGCACAGATACGCAGTATTAT. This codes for CAIRGPPSGSTDTQYY.

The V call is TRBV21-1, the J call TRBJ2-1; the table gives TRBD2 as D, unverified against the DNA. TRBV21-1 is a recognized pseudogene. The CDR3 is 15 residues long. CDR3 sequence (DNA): TGTGCCAGCAGCAAAGGGGCGGGAGGTAGCAATAAGCAGCTCTTC. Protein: CASSKGAGGSNKQLF.

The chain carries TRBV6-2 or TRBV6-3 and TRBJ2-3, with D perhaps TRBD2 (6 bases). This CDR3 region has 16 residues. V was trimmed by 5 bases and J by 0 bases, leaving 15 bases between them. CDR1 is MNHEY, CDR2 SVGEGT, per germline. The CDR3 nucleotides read TGTGCCAGCAGTCTACTAAGCGGGCTCAGCACAGATACGCAGTATTTT. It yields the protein CASSLLSGLSTDTQYF.